Listed here are 16 T cell receptor beta chains from one sample, sequenced in a study of OX40 agonist ivuxolimab in advanced cancers. Assay used: immunoSEQ multiplex PCR; TCRdb lists only in-frame clones, some missing. The sample holds about 83,000 clones, about 88% seen once. Sequencing was performed on CD4+ or CD8+ T cells sorted from blood, taken in a trial of the OX40 agonist ivuxolimab. These receptors all stem from an adult with an advanced solid tumor such as melanoma, head and neck, liver or kidney cancer.

Note on this clone: Compared with germline, one end of the junction differs, possibly owing to a read error. This chain joins TRBV18 and TRBJ2-1, with 9 bases fitting TRBD2. This CDR3 spans 17 amino acids. Germline assignment: CDR1 KGHSH and CDR2 LQKENI. CDR3 sequence reads: CTSSLLAGTSIDNEQFF. CDR3 coding DNA: TGTACCAGCTCACTTCTAGCCGGGACTAGCATAGACAATGAGCAGTTCTTC. The full variable domain, with the rest looked up from reference TRBV18 and TRBJ2-1, is NAGVMQNPRHLVRRRGQEARLRCSPMKGHSHVYWYRQLPEEGLKFMVYLQKENIIDESGMPKERFSAEFPKEGPSILRIQQVVRGDSAAYFCTSSLLAGTSIDNEQFFGPGTRLTVL.

The V and J genes are TRBV6-6 and TRBJ2-7; tentatively, D is TRBD1 (6 bases). This CDR3 has 13 amino acids. Germline V lookup: CDR1 MNHNY, CDR2 SVGAGI (reference sequence). Trimming pared 7 bases from V and 7 bases from J, leaving 17 bases between. CDR3 nucleotide sequence: TGTGCCAGCAACGGGGTCAGGGGATCGGAGCAGTACTTC. This gives the protein CASNGVRGSEQYF.

The table lists this clone with a few counts. This chain joins TRBV11-2 and TRBJ2-1, with 9 nucleotides matching TRBD2. The CDR3 is 16 residues long. Per the germline V gene, CDR1 is SGHAT and CDR2 is FQNNGV. V was pared by 3 bases and J by 4 bases, with 7 bases of the junction left unmatched. The CDR3 is CASSFGPTSGYNEQFF. DNA for the CDR3: TGTGCCAGCAGCTTTGGACCGACTAGCGGTTACAATGAGCAGTTCTTC.

In this sample, this clone turned up once. This chain uses TRBV7-3 with TRBJ2-7; no reliable D call. This CDR3 is built from 14 residues. Germline loops: CDR1 SGHTA, CDR2 FQGTGA. Trimming left V 2 bases short and J 2 bases short, with 10 bases between. CDR3 sequence (DNA): TGTGCCAGCAGCTTAGTAAACAGCCCCTACGAGCAGTACTTC. Translation: CASSLVNSPYEQYF. Full variable domain (rest looked up from reference TRBV7-3 and TRBJ2-7): GAGVSQTPSNKVTEKGKYVELRCDPISGHTALYWYRQSLGQGPEFLIYFQGTGAADDSGLPNDRFFAVRPEGSVSTLKIQRTERGDSAVYLCASSLVNSPYEQYFGPGTRLTVT.

The chain uses TRBV7-3 and TRBJ1-2; possibly TRBD1 for D (6 bases). The CDR3 contains 13 residues. Germline CDR1 and CDR2: SGHTA and FQGTGA. V lost 5 bases to trimming and J lost 7 bases, with 14 bases between them. The CDR3 loop is CASSKDRGFGYTF. As DNA, the CDR3 is TGTGCCAGCAGCAAAGATAGGGGGTTTGGCTACACCTTC. Combining the CDR3 with reference TRBV7-3 and TRBJ1-2 gives the whole variable domain GAGVSQTPSNKVTEKGKYVELRCDPISGHTALYWYRQSLGQGPEFLIYFQGTGAADDSGLPNDRFFAVRPEGSVSTLKIQRTERGDSAVYLCASSKDRGFGYTFGSGTRLTVV.

CDR3 sequence reads: CASSFDRSHYEQYF. CDR3 nucleotides: TGTGCCAGCAGCTTTGACAGGTCCCACTACGAGCAGTACTTC. The chain uses TRBV11-3 and TRBJ2-7; perhaps TRBD1 as D (6 bases). CDR1 is SGHNT, CDR2 YENEEA, per germline. Trimming removed 3 bases at V and 3 bases at J, with 12 bases between. CDR3 length: 14 amino acids.

V and J are TRBV19 and TRBJ2-1, with TRBD1 matching over 8 bases. Trimming removed 5 bases from V and 10 bases from J; junction bases left unmatched: 22. There are 18 residues in the CDR3. The V gene's germline CDR1 is LNHDA and CDR2 SQIVND (reference sequence). In DNA, the CDR3 is TGTGCCAGTAGTCCAATCCCCGGGACAGGAGTAAGGTCCTGGGAGCAGTTCTTC. Protein product: CASSPIPGTGVRSWEQFF.

Written as DNA, the CDR3 is TGTGCCAGCAGCTTATTTTACGGGGCGGGAGGACCGGATAGGACGTTCTTC. Its protein is CASSLFYGAGGPDRTFF. The rearrangement joins TRBV7-9 to TRBJ2-1; 8 bases are a match to TRBD2. The CDR3 has 17 residues. Germline-derived CDR1 and CDR2 are SEHNR and FQNEAQ (reference sequence). The V and J ends lost 2 bases and 15 bases, in that order; junction bases with no gene match: 21.

The rearrangement links TRBV30 to TRBJ1-6; D not resolved. The CDR3 is 13 residues long. Germline CDR1 reads GTSNPN; CDR2 reads SVGIG (reference sequence). V lost 2 bases, J lost 4 bases, and 6 bases lay in between. CDR3 sequence: CAWSQTYNSPLHF. The CDR3 coding sequence is TGTGCCTGGAGTCAGACATATAATTCACCCCTCCACTTT.

The chain has TRBV4-1 and TRBJ1-6; D unresolved. The germline V gene has CDR1 MGHRA and CDR2 YSYEKL. The CDR3 has 15 amino acids. Trimming left V 4 bases short and J 6 bases short, with 13 bases between. CDR3 DNA: TGCGCCAGCAGCCCCCGGACCGTAACTAATTCACCCCTCCACTTT. Its protein product is CASSPRTVTNSPLHF.

The rearrangement joins TRBV19 to TRBJ2-5; 10 bases map to TRBD1. The CDR3 is 15 residues long. The J segment lost 0 bases and the V segment lost 6 bases, leaving 4 bases of the junction unmatched. Germline V gene sequence: CDR1 LNHDA, CDR2 SQIVND (reference sequence). CDR3: CASRGTGENQETQYF. The CDR3 DNA reads as TGTGCCAGTAGGGGGACAGGGGAAAACCAAGAGACCCAGTACTTC.

The chain combines TRBV2 with TRBJ1-5, with TRBD1 identical over 8 bases. Germline CDR1 reads SNHLY; CDR2 reads FYNNEI. After removal of 6 bases from V and 2 bases from J, the junction contained 15 bases not matched to a gene. The CDR3 length is 18 residues. The CDR3 nucleotides read TGTGCCAGCAGGGGGCGGACAGGGAGGGATACGGGCAATCAGCCCCAGCATTTT. It codes for CASRGRTGRDTGNQPQHF.

The chain couples TRBV20-1 to TRBJ2-1, with D possibly TRBD1 on 5 matching bases. Trimming left V 3 bases short and J 13 bases short, with 10 bases between. Per the germline V gene, CDR1 is DFQATT and CDR2 is SNEGSKA (reference sequence). CDR3 length: 10 amino acids. The CDR3 sequence is CSASEQGQFF. For the CDR3, the DNA is TGCAGTGCTAGTGAGCAGGGCCAGTTCTTC.

The chain has TRBV5-1 and TRBJ2-7; 9 bases line up with TRBD1. The germline CDR1 and CDR2 sequences are SGHRS and YFSETQ. Germline trimming cut 1 base from V and 4 bases from J; bases unmatched to any gene: 3. This CDR3 is 14 amino acids long. CDR3 in DNA: TGCGCCAGCAGCTTGTTACAGGGGGCATACGAGCAGTACTTC. This encodes CASSLLQGAYEQYF.

V and J are TRBV27 and TRBJ1-2, with D uncertain. V lost 5 bases and J lost 1, with 14 bases in between. The CDR3 runs 15 residues. Germline V gene lookup returns CDR1 MNHEY and CDR2 SMNVEV (reference sequence). The CDR3: CASSPLVGDNYGYTF. CDR3 nucleotides: TGTGCCAGCAGTCCCTTAGTGGGAGATAACTATGGCTACACCTTC.

By share of the sample, this clone is hyperexpanded. This chain joins TRBV19 and TRBJ2-1; TRBD2 matches at 10 bases. The J segment lost 4 bases and the V segment lost 7 bases, leaving 7 bases of the junction unmatched. There are 15 residues in the CDR3. CDR1 and CDR2 (germline): LNHDA, SQIVND (reference sequence). The CDR3 reads CASTATSGDYNEQFF. The CDR3 coding sequence is TGTGCCAGTACAGCCACTAGCGGGGATTACAATGAGCAGTTCTTC.